Presented here are 18 T cell receptor beta chains from one specimen sequenced in a study of TIL therapy for anti-PD-1-resistant metastatic lung cancer. The time point here: pre-treatment sample, taken before nivolumab and TIL therapy. Sequencing used immunoSEQ v3. Produced via immunoSEQ multiplex PCR; TCRdb's table is partial and in-frame only. The profile covers 50,000 to 70,000 clones, with roughly four fifths appearing a single time and about 2.8% taken by the ten largest. The input for sequencing was blood, taken at baseline. The receptor source for this set is a person aged 25 to 80 with non-small cell lung cancer.

V usage is TRBV7-2 and J usage is TRBJ1-4; D gene uncertain. Germline CDR1 and CDR2: SGHTA and FQGNSA. The CDR3 consists of 14 residues. V lost 1 base, J lost 6 bases, and 9 bases lay in between. The CDR3 spells CASSLGGKDEKLFF. DNA of the CDR3: TGTGCCAGCAGCTTAGGAGGGAAGGATGAAAAACTGTTTTTT.

The chain employs TRBV4-2 and TRBJ2-2, with D possibly being TRBD2 (6 bases). V dropped 1 base and J dropped 1 base, with 13 bases sitting between them. The CDR3 is 17 residues long. Germline V CDR1 and CDR2: LGHNA, YNFKEQ. This CDR3 reads CASSQGRDSQNTGELFF. The CDR3 DNA sequence: TGTGCCAGCAGCCAAGGCAGGGACTCCCAGAACACCGGGGAGCTGTTTTTT.

The CDR3 sequence is CASSPPGLEIYEQYF. CDR3 DNA sequence: TGTGCCAGTAGTCCACCGGGACTGGAGATCTACGAGCAGTACTTC. The V call is TRBV19, the J call TRBJ2-7, with D possibly being TRBD2 (6 bases). This CDR3 contains 15 residues. The germline V gene encodes CDR1 LNHDA and CDR2 SQIVND (reference sequence). V shed 5 bases and J shed 3 bases, with 17 bases lying between them.

The rearrangement uses TRBV7-2 and TRBJ2-7; the D gene is possibly TRBD2 (5 bases). The CDR3 is 13 residues long. Germline CDR1 SGHTA, CDR2 FQGNSA. The ends were cut back, 6 bases at V and 6 bases at J, with 15 bases in the middle. CDR3: CASSRPASSEQYF. DNA for the CDR3: TGTGCCAGCAGTCGCCCCGCTAGCAGCGAGCAGTACTTC.

The chain combines TRBV11-3 with TRBJ2-1; 8 nucleotides align to TRBD1. CDR1 and CDR2 from the germline V gene are SGHNT and YENEEA. V dropped 5 bases and J dropped 0; count of bases not matched to a gene: 6. There are 16 residues in the CDR3. CDR3 bases: TGTGCCAGCAGCCCAAGGACAGGGAGCTCCTACAATGAGCAGTTCTTC. Amino acid sequence: CASSPRTGSSYNEQFF.

The chain joins TRBV28 to TRBJ2-5; TRBD2 matches 13 bases. This CDR3 comprises 17 residues. The V gene end was trimmed by 4 bases and the J gene end by 1 base; junction bases not matched to a gene: 6. Looked up from germline, CDR1 is MDHEN and CDR2 is SYDVKM. Here the CDR3 reads CASSYGTSGTVQETQYF. The CDR3 DNA reads as TGTGCCAGCAGTTATGGGACTAGCGGGACGGTCCAAGAGACCCAGTACTTC.

The rearrangement uses TRBV7-9 and TRBJ2-7; TRBD1 matches 7 bases. Per germline, CDR1 SEHNR and CDR2 FQNEAQ (reference sequence). V dropped 5 bases and J dropped 3; count of bases not matched to a gene: 10. The CDR3 is 15 residues long. CDR3 protein: CASSQARDSRYEQYF. The CDR3 DNA sequence: TGTGCCAGCAGCCAAGCCCGGGACAGCCGCTACGAGCAGTACTTC. Using reference TRBV7-9 and TRBJ2-7 for the parts outside the CDR3, the full variable domain is DTGVSQNPRHKITKRGQNVTFRCDPISEHNRLYWYRQTLGQGPEFLTYFQNEAQLEKSRLLSDRFSAERPKGSFSTLEIQRTEQGDSAMYLCASSQARDSRYEQYFGPGTRLTVT.

The chain uses TRBV7-2 and TRBJ1-4; TRBD1 might be the D (5 bases). Between the trimmed V and J ends, which lost 2 bases and 7 bases, there was a span of 14 bases. This CDR3 has 15 amino acids. The germline V gene encodes CDR1 SGHTA and CDR2 FQGNSA. CDR3 loop: CASSLKGTSSEKLFF. Here the CDR3 DNA reads TGTGCCAGCAGCTTAAAGGGGACGAGTAGTGAAAAACTGTTTTTT.

The V and J genes are TRBV5-4 and TRBJ1-1; TRBD1 aligns across 8 bases. Per germline, CDR1 SGHNT and CDR2 YYREEE (reference sequence). With 4 bases clipped from V and 4 bases from J, the junction kept 9 bases outside the gene matches. The CDR3 is made up of 15 amino acids. CDR3 loop: CASSGNRGMSTEAFF. DNA for the CDR3: TGTGCCAGCAGCGGAAACAGGGGGATGAGCACTGAAGCTTTCTTT.

The rearrangement links TRBV2 to TRBJ2-1; weak D call: TRBD1 (6 bases). The V gene lost 8 bases and the J gene lost 5 bases, with 16 bases spanning the gap. The CDR3 covers 14 residues. Germline V gives CDR1 SNHLY, CDR2 FYNNEI. CDR3 nucleotides: TGTGCCAGCCCTGTGGGGGCAGGGAACAATGAGCAGTTCTTC. Translated, it gives CASPVGAGNNEQFF. Supplemented by reference TRBV2 and TRBJ2-1, the full variable domain reads EPEVTQTPSHQVTQMGQEVILRCVPISNHLYFYWYRQILGQKVEFLVSFYNNEISEKSEIFDDQFSVERPDGSNFTLKIRSTKLEDSAMYFCASPVGAGNNEQFFGPGTRLTVL.

The chain carries TRBV5-1 and TRBJ2-7; no reliable D call. There are 15 residues in the CDR3. Per germline, CDR1 SGHRS and CDR2 YFSETQ. Between the trimmed V and J ends, which lost 1 base and 2 bases, there was a span of 13 bases. In nucleotides, the CDR3 is TGCGCCAGCAGCTTGAAGGGCGACGAGGCCTACGAGCAGTACTTC. As protein: CASSLKGDEAYEQYF. The complete variable domain, with remaining parts taken from reference TRBV5-1 and TRBJ2-7, reads KAGVTQTPRYLIKTRGQQVTLSCSPISGHRSVSWYQQTPGQGLQFLFEYFSETQRNKGNFPGRFSGRQFSNSRSEMNVSTLELGDSALYLCASSLKGDEAYEQYFGPGTRLTVT.

This clone was seen a few times. V and J are TRBV3-1 (or the pseudogene TRBV3-2) and TRBJ1-2, with D possibly TRBD1 on 5 matching bases. Germline CDR1 reads LGHDT; CDR2 reads YNNKEL (reference sequence). With 1 base removed from V and 2 bases from J, the gap between germline ends came to 8 bases. This CDR3 comprises 14 residues. CDR3: CASSQVSGNYGYTF. CDR3 DNA: TGTGCCAGCAGCCAAGTATCAGGGAACTATGGCTACACCTTC.

The chain links TRBV7-2 to TRBJ2-5; D ambiguous. Trimming cost V 5 bases and J 4 bases, with 17 bases left between them. The CDR3 has 15 amino acids. The germline V gene encodes CDR1 SGHTA and CDR2 FQGNSA. The CDR3 nucleotides are TGTGCCAGCAGCCCGGTCAAAGGAGTCACAGAGACCCAGTACTTC. It is translated as CASSPVKGVTETQYF.

V and J are TRBV19 and TRBJ2-7; 15 nucleotides agree with TRBD2. Germline assignment: CDR1 LNHDA and CDR2 SQIVND (reference sequence). The length of the CDR3 is 16 residues. The trim removed 6 bases at V and 1 base at J, leaving 4 bases unmatched. CDR3 in amino acids: CASSPGLAGGSYEQYF. DNA for the CDR3: TGTGCCAGTAGCCCGGGACTAGCGGGAGGATCCTACGAGCAGTACTTC.

This chain uses TRBV7-5 with TRBJ2-2; TRBD2, the table's D call, was not compared with the DNA. TRBV7-5 is annotated as a pseudogene. This CDR3 has 13 amino acids. The CDR3 nucleotides are TGTGTCAGAAGCTCCCCCCCCCTCGGGGAGCTGTTTTTT. Residues: CVRSSPPLGELFF.

The chain employs TRBV2 and TRBJ2-1; TRBD2 matches at 7 bases. V lost 7 bases to trimming and J lost 1 base; unmatched junction nucleotides: 7. The CDR3 is 15 amino acids. Germline CDR1 reads SNHLY; CDR2 reads FYNNEI. This CDR3 is CASTRWGGSYNEQFF. In DNA form, the CDR3 reads TGTGCCAGCACCAGGTGGGGGGGGTCCTACAATGAGCAGTTCTTC.

The count of this clone is one. The chain uses TRBV24-1 and TRBJ2-3; D might be TRBD2 (5 bases). Germline CDR1 and CDR2: KGHDR and SFDVKD. V lost 9 bases and J lost 4, with 13 bases in between. The CDR3 is made up of 13 amino acids. CDR3 in amino acids: CATSGIRSDTQYF. The DNA of the CDR3 is TGTGCCACCTCGGGGATTAGGTCAGATACGCAGTATTTT.

The chain has TRBV19 and TRBJ2-1; TRBD2 might be the D (6 bases). Between the trimmed V and J ends, which lost 3 bases and 0 bases, there was a span of 12 bases. The CDR3 contains 16 residues. Germline-derived CDR1 and CDR2 are LNHDA and SQIVND (reference sequence). The DNA of the CDR3 is TGTGCCAGTAGTATGGCGTGGGGGGACTCCTACAATGAGCAGTTCTTC. It translates to CASSMAWGDSYNEQFF.